These T cell receptor beta chains were read from a single sample in a study of CD8 T cells in ankylosing spondylitis. TCRdb fed the 5' RACE reads into MiXCR, producing one record per CDR3 protein. The sample carries 100,000 to 150,000 distinct CDR3 sequences, approximately 17% recorded once. The material sequenced was blood, either unsorted or a sorted T cell fraction (not recorded which). These receptors all stem from a male donor with ankylosing spondylitis. Both conserved end residues are part of each CDR3. The D gene is left open where the match is weak. Not all rows give a size; the values are once, few, many and, for expanded clones, a class.

clone size: .
D gene: .
V gene: TRBV6-5
J gene: TRBJ2-4
CDR3 protein: CASSSHLAKNIQYF
CDR3 DNA: TGTGCCAGCAGTTCTCACCTAGCCAAAAACATTCAGTACTTC

clone size: few
D gene: TRBD1
V gene: TRBV2
J gene: TRBJ2-2
CDR3 protein: CARRQGWDTGELFF
CDR3 DNA: TGTGCCAGAAGACAGGGGTGGGACACCGGGGAGCTGTTTTTT

clone size: few
D gene: .
V gene: TRBV6-2/TRBV6-3
J gene: TRBJ1-5
CDR3 protein: CASSSGSNQPQHF
CDR3 DNA: TGTGCCAGCAGTTCGGGAAGTAATCAGCCCCAGCATTTT

clone size: few
D gene: .
V gene: TRBV20-1
J gene: TRBJ1-2
CDR3 protein: CSARPDPNSPGYTF
CDR3 DNA: TGCAGTGCTAGACCGGACCCTAACTCGCCAGGCTACACCTTC

clone size: medium-sized
D gene: .
V gene: TRBV28
J gene: TRBJ1-4
CDR3 protein: CASSLYLGGDGNEKLFF
CDR3 DNA: TGTGCCAGCAGTTTATATCTTGGTGGGGACGGGAATGAAAAACTGTTTTTT

clone size: few
D gene: TRBD2
V gene: TRBV28
J gene: TRBJ2-7
CDR3 protein: CASSFPRTSDYEQYF
CDR3 DNA: TGTGCCAGCAGTTTCCCCCGGACTAGCGACTACGAGCAGTACTTC

clone size: .
D gene: .
V gene: TRBV4-1
J gene: TRBJ1-2
CDR3 protein: CASSHRLDNNYGYTF
CDR3 DNA: TGCGCCAGCAGCCATCGCCTTGACAATAACTATGGCTACACCTTC

clone size: .
D gene: .
V gene: TRBV7-3
J gene: TRBJ1-1
CDR3 protein: CASSLNIMNTEAFF
CDR3 DNA: TGTGCCAGCAGCTTAAACATCATGAACACTGAAGCTTTCTTT

clone size: few
D gene: .
V gene: TRBV4-1
J gene: TRBJ2-7
CDR3 protein: CASSQDPRGLGEQYF
CDR3 DNA: TGCGCCAGCAGCCAAGACCCCCGGGGGCTGGGAGAGCAGTACTTC

clone size: .
D gene: .
V gene: TRBV27
J gene: TRBJ2-2
CDR3 protein: CASSWANTGELFF
CDR3 DNA: TGTGCCAGCAGTTGGGCGAACACCGGGGAGCTGTTTTTT

clone size: once
D gene: .
V gene: TRBV2
J gene: TRBJ2-2
CDR3 protein: CASKESPGELFF
CDR3 DNA: TGTGCCAGCAAGGAGAGTCCCGGGGAGCTGTTTTTT

clone size: .
D gene: .
V gene: TRBV9
J gene: TRBJ2-3
CDR3 protein: CASSVSGTKTDTQYF
CDR3 DNA: TGTGCCAGCAGCGTATCAGGTACCAAAACAGATACGCAGTATTTT

clone size: few
D gene: TRBD2
V gene: TRBV20-1
J gene: TRBJ2-2
CDR3 protein: CSARVSAGGRTGELFF
CDR3 DNA: TGCAGTGCTAGAGTGTCGGCGGGAGGTCGTACCGGGGAGCTGTTTTTT

clone size: many
D gene: .
V gene: TRBV11-3
J gene: TRBJ2-5
CDR3 protein: CASSSRLFKETQYF
CDR3 DNA: TGTGCCAGCAGCTCAAGACTTTTTAAAGAGACCCAGTACTTC

clone size: .
D gene: .
V gene: TRBV29-1
J gene: TRBJ1-2
CDR3 protein: CSVVGDSYGYTF
CDR3 DNA: TGCAGCGTTGTTGGGGACTCCTATGGCTACACCTTC

clone size: .
D gene: .
V gene: TRBV2
J gene: TRBJ1-1
CDR3 protein: CASSEALLVGRTEAFF
CDR3 DNA: TGTGCCAGCAGTGAGGCCCTCCTGGTAGGGAGGACTGAAGCTTTCTTT